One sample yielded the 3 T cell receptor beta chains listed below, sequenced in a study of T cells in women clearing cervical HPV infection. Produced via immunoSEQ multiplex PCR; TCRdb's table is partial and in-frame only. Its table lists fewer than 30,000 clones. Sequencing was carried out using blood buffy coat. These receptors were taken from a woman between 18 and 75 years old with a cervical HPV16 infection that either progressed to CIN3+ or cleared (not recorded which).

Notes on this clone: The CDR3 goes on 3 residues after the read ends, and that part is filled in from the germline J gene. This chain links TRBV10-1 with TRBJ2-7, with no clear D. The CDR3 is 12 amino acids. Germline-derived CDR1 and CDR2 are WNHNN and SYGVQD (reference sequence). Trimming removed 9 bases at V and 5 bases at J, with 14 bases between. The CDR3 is CASSTTTHEQYF. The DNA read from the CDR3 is TGCGCCAGTAGCACGACCACCCACGAG.

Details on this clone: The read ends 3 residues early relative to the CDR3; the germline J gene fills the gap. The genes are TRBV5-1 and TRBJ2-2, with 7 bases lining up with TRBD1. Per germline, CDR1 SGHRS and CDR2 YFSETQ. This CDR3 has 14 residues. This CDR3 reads CASSGGQPNEKLFF. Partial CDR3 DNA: TGCGCCAGCAGCGGGGGACAGCCTAATGAAAAG. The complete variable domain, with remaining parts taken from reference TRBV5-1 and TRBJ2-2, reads KAGVTQTPRYLIKTRGQQVTLSCSPISGHRSVSWYQQTPGQGLQFLFEYFSETQRNKGNFPGRFSGRQFSNSRSEMNVSTLELGDSALYLCASSGGQPNEKLFFGEGSRLTVL.

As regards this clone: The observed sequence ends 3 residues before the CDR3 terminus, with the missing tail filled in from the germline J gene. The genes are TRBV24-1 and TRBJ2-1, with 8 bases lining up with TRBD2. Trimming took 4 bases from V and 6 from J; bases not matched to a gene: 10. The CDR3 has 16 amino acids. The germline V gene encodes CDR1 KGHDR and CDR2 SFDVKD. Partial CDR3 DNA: TGTGCCACCAGTGAGAAGGGACTAGTGTCGTCCAATGAG. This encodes CATSEKGLVSSNE. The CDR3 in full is CATSEKGLVSSNEQFF.